The entry that follows covers one TCR beta chain sequence. The target antigen is unknown. These data come from a study of OX40 agonist ivuxolimab in advanced cancers. Notes on the study in general: There were also nonresponders showing low normalized T-cell clonal expansion. Antigen specificity of clonally expanded peripheral T cells was not established.

The method was immunoSEQ multiplex PCR; TCRdb's version includes in-frame clones alone and lacks a portion of them. This sample has 77,000 or so clones, with 80% to 95% found just once. V was trimmed by 7 bases and J by 1 base, leaving 8 bases between them. The CDR3 is 12 residues long. Germline V CDR1 and CDR2: SQVTM, ANQGSEA. The starting material was CD4+ or CD8+ T cells sorted from blood, obtained in a trial of the OX40 agonist ivuxolimab. The rearrangement links TRBV29-1 to TRBJ2-1; possibly TRBD2 for D (5 bases). The TCR comes from an adult with an advanced solid tumor such as melanoma, head and neck, liver or kidney cancer. The CDR3 protein is CSALASYNEQFF. CDR3 bases: TGCAGCGCATTAGCGTCCTACAATGAGCAGTTCTTC.